One and the same sample provided the 10 T cell receptor beta chains below, sequenced in a study of T-cell memory formation after mild COVID-19. TCRdb re-called the 5' RACE reads through MiXCR, storing one row per CDR3 protein. The sample has hundreds of thousands of distinct CDR3 sequences; approximately 15% are singletons. Sequenced: PBMCs or a T cell subset sorted from them (not recorded which). All receptors derive from a young man who had mild COVID-19 (a few samples of this study predate the infection). Cell type and time point are not known.

CDR3 sequence: CASSYPPIIAGVDQPQHF. CDR3 nucleotide sequence: TGTGCCAGCAGTTACCCCCCCATTATTGCAGGGGTGGATCAGCCCCAGCATTTT. The rearrangement links TRBV6-2 or TRBV6-3 to TRBJ1-5; D possibly corresponds to TRBD1 (6 bases). The CDR3 is 18 residues long. Germline lookup yields CDR1 MNHEY and CDR2 SVGEGT. V was cut by 2 bases and J by 5 bases, with 22 bases left in between.

This clonotype was observed a few times. The V gene is TRBV7-9, the J gene TRBJ1-1, with D perhaps TRBD1 (5 bases). The CDR3 length is 15 residues. Trimming removed 5 bases from V and 6 bases from J, with 19 bases in between. Germline V CDR1 and CDR2: SEHNR, FQNEAQ (reference sequence). The CDR3 here is CASSPSMGRGAEAFF. In DNA, the CDR3 is TGTGCCAGCAGCCCCTCCATGGGCCGGGGGGCTGAAGCTTTCTTT.

This clonotype has at least ten counts. The chain combines TRBV12-3 or TRBV12-4 with TRBJ1-6, with 7 bases that match TRBD1. Trimming took 4 bases from V and 7 from J; bases not matched to a gene: 7. The CDR3 is 15 residues long. CDR3 in DNA: TGTGCCAGCAGTTCCGACAGGGCCCTGAATTCACCCCTCCACTTT. Translating it yields CASSSDRALNSPLHF.

This chain joins TRBV5-1 and TRBJ2-2; D is possibly TRBD2 (5 bases). V was clipped by 0 bases and J by 3 bases, with 12 bases between them. From germline, CDR1 is SGHRS and CDR2 YFSETQ. The CDR3 contains 16 residues. The CDR3 DNA sequence: TGCGCCAGCAGCTTGGGTGGACTTACCTACACCGGGGAGCTGTTTTTT. Encoded protein: CASSLGGLTYTGELFF.

The chain links TRBV29-1 to TRBJ2-2; 8 positions agree with TRBD1. Germline CDR1 and CDR2: SQVTM and ANQGSEA. V dropped 7 bases and J dropped 2; count of bases not matched to a gene: 3. The CDR3 sequence is 13 residues long. For the CDR3, the DNA is TGCAGCGGCGGGACAGGTAACACCGGGGAGCTGTTTTTT. This sequence encodes CSGGTGNTGELFF.

At least ten counts were recorded for this clonotype. This chain links TRBV20-1 with TRBJ2-7; either TRBD1 or TRBD2 may fit D (7 bases each). Germline V lookup: CDR1 DFQATT, CDR2 SNEGSKA (reference sequence). The CDR3 sequence is 13 residues long. Trimming cost V 2 bases and J 5 bases, with 13 bases left between them. CDR3 region: CSARPGGEDEQYF. CDR3 coding DNA: TGCAGTGCTAGACCAGGGGGGGAGGACGAGCAGTACTTC.

The chain carries TRBV5-4 and TRBJ1-1, with D tentatively TRBD1 (5 bases). The germline CDR1 and CDR2 sequences are SGHNT and YYREEE (reference sequence). The CDR3 covers 14 residues. V was trimmed by 0 bases and J by 11 bases, leaving 17 bases between them. CDR3: CASSLAGQGLVAFF. CDR3 coding DNA: TGTGCCAGCAGCTTGGCAGGGCAGGGTCTCGTTGCTTTCTTT.

This rearrangement joins TRBV13 to TRBJ2-3; the D is unclear. The CDR3 is 12 residues long. Trimming took off 5 bases at V and 5 bases at J, with 8 bases between the two ends. From germline, CDR1 is PRHDT and CDR2 FYEKMQ (reference sequence). The CDR3 spells CASSPFRDTQYF. Written as DNA, the CDR3 is TGTGCCAGCAGCCCCTTCCGAGATACGCAGTATTTT.

This clonotype was seen at least ten times. The V gene is TRBV5-4, the J gene TRBJ2-3, with no clear D. The CDR3 runs to 12 residues. V lost 6 bases to trimming and J lost 2 bases, with 7 bases between them. Germline CDR1 SGHNT, CDR2 YYREEE (reference sequence). CDR3 sequence: CASKSSTDTQYF. In DNA, the CDR3 is TGTGCCAGCAAATCTTCCACAGATACGCAGTATTTT.

The chain has TRBV6-5 and TRBJ2-3, with D possibly matching TRBD2 (5 bases). V was trimmed by 4 bases and J by 1 base, leaving 12 bases between them. Looked up from germline, CDR1 is MNHEY and CDR2 is SVGAGI. The CDR3 covers 15 residues. CDR3 amino acids: CASSSERWRTDTQYF. CDR3 nucleotides: TGTGCCAGCAGTTCGGAGCGGTGGCGCACAGATACGCAGTATTTT.